This T cell receptor beta chain was retrieved from a study of blood T cell repertoires in COVID-19. The wider study: T cells, B-cell-depleted T cells, or PBMCs provided the cDNA or gDNA that served as material.

The length of the CDR3 is 15 residues. V lost 0 bases to trimming and J lost 5 bases, with 12 bases between them. CDR1 SGHAT and CDR2 FQDESV come from the germline V gene (reference sequence). Per the original methods: By means of reference gene primer amplification, nucleated cell counts were estimated. Data came from immunoSEQ multiplex PCR; TCRdb stores just in-frame clones and leaves some out. V and J calls and clone size are given by that table; D and trimming were obtained from the DNA. The data hold 100,000 to 150,000 clones, with 85% to 90% observed a single time. This receptor was taken from a man aged 55 to 69 with acute or convalescent COVID-19. Sequenced sample: peripheral blood. The chain uses TRBV11-1 and TRBJ2-3, with a tentative D call TRBD2 (6 bases). This CDR3 is CASSLAGGEKDTQYF. CDR3 bases: TGTGCCAGCAGCTTAGCGGGAGGTGAGAAAGATACGCAGTATTTT.